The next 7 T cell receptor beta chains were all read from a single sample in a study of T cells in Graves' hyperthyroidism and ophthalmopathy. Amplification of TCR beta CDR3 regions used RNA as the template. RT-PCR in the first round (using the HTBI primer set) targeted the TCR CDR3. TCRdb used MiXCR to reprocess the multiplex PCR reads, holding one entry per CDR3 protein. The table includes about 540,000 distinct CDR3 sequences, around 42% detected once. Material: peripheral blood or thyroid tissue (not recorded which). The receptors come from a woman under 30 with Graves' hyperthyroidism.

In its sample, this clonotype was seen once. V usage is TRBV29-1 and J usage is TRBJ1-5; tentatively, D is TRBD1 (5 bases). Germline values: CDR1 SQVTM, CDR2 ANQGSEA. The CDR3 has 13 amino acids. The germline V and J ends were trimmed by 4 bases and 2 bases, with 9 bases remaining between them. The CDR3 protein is CSVAGGGNQPQHF. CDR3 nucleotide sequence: TGCAGCGTTGCCGGGGGTGGCAATCAGCCCCAGCATTTT.

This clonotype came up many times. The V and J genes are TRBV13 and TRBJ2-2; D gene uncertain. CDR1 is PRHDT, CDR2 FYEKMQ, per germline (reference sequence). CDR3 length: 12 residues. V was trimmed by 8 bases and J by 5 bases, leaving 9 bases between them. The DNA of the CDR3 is TGTGCCAGCGGTGAATCGACCGGGGAGCTGTTTTTT. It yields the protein CASGESTGELFF.

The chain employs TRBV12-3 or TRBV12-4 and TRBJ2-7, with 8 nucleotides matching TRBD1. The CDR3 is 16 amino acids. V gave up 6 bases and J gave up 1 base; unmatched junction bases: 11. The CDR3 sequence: CASSSSGTGASYEQYF. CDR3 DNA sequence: TGTGCCAGCAGCTCCTCCGGGACAGGCGCTTCCTACGAGCAGTACTTC.

CDR3 amino acids: CASSLVGRPNTEAFF. In DNA, the CDR3 is TGTGCCAGCAGCTTGGTCGGACGGCCGAACACTGAAGCTTTCTTT. J is TRBJ1-1 and V is TRBV7-9; no clear D gene. The CDR3 covers 15 residues. Germline CDR1 SEHNR, CDR2 FQNEAQ (reference sequence). Trimming stripped 3 bases from V and 1 base from J, with 12 bases between.

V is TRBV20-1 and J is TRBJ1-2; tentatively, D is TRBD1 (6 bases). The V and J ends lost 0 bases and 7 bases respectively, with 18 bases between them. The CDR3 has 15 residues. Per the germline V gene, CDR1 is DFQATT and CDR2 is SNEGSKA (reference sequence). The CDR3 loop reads CSARDPIQGGGGYTF. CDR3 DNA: TGCAGTGCTAGAGATCCGATACAGGGAGGAGGTGGCTACACCTTC.

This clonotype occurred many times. The CDR3 DNA reads TGTGCCAGCAGCCTCCAGGGACTATCTGAAGCTTTCTTT. Residues: CASSLQGLSEAFF. The V call is TRBV27, the J call TRBJ1-1, with a weak D call TRBD1 (5 bases). This CDR3 region has 13 residues. Deletions cut 6 bases from V and 6 bases from J, with 14 bases between. CDR1 MNHEY and CDR2 SMNVEV come from the germline V gene (reference sequence).

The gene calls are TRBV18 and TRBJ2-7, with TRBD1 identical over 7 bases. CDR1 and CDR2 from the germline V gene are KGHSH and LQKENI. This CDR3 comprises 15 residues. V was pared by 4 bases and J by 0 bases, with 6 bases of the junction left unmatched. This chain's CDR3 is CASSLSDRSSYEQYF. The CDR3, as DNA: TGTGCCAGCTCACTCTCGGACAGGAGCTCCTACGAGCAGTACTTC.